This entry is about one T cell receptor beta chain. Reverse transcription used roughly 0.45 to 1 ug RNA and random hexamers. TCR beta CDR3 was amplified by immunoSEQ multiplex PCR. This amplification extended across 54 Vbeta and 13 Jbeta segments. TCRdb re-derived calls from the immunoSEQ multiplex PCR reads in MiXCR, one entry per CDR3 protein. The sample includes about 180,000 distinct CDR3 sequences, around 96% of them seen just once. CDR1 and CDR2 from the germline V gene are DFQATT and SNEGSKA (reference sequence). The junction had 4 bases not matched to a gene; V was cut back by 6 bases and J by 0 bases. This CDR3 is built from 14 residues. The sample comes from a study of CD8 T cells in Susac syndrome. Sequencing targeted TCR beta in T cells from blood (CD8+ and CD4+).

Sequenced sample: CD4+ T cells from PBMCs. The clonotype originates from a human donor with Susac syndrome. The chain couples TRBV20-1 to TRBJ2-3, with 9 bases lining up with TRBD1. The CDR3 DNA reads TGCAGTGCCCACAGGGGGCCCAGCACAGATACGCAGTATTTT. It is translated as CSAHRGPSTDTQYF.